This T cell receptor beta chain was identified in a study of shared clonotypes between healthy human individuals. Regarding the study as a whole: It was observed that roughly 5.4% of naive CD4 clonotypes were shared across several donors. Rarefaction analysis demonstrated incomplete sorted-subset sequencing notwithstanding large depth.

TCRdb's copy holds only in-frame clones and misses some; the assay was immunoSEQ multiplex PCR. Of some 2,000,000 clones in the sample, 85% to 95% were seen once. This clone showed up just once. What it binds is not known. J lost 5 bases, V lost 2 bases, and 7 bases had no gene match. Germline-derived CDR1 and CDR2 are MNHNY and SVGAGI (reference sequence). CDR3 length equals 16 residues. Donors, without exception, were Caucasian adults residing in Nashville, Tennessee. This TCR was sampled from a man in his late teens or twenties in good health. V gene TRBV6-6 combines with J gene TRBJ1-5; 9 nucleotides line up with TRBD1. The sample comprised naive CD4+ T cells sorted from blood. Subset reported: CD45RA+ positively selected. DNA for the CDR3: TGTGCCAGCAGTTACCCCCTGACAGGGGGAGATCAGCCCCAGCATTTT. Translation: CASSYPLTGGDQPQHF.